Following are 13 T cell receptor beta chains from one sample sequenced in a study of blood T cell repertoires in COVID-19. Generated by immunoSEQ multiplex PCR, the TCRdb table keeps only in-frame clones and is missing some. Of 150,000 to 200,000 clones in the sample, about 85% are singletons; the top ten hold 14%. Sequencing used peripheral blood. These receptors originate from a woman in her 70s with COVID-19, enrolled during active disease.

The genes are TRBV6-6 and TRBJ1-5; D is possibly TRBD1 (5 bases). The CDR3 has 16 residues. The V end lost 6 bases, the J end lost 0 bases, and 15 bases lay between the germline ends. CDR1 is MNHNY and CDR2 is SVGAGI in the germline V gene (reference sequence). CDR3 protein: CASRTEGLYSNQPQHF. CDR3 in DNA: TGTGCCAGCAGAACAGAGGGACTCTATAGCAATCAGCCCCAGCATTTT.

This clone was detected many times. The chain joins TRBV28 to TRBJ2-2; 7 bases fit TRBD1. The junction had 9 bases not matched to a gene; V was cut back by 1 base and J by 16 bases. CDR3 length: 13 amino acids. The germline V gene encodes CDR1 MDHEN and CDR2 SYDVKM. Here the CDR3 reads CASSLYAGTVRFF. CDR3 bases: TGTGCCAGCAGTTTATACGCCGGGACAGTGAGGTTTTTT.

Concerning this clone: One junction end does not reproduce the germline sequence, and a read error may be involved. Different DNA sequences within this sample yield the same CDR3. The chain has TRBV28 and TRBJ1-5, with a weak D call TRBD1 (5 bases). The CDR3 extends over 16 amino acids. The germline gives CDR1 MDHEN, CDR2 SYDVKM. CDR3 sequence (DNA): TGTGCCAGTAGTTTTTCAACCGGGGGGGGAAATCAGCCCCAGCATTTT. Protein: CASSFSTGGGNQPQHF. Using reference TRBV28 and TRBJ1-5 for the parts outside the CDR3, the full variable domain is DVKVTQSSRYLVKRTGEKVFLECVQDMDHENMFWYRQDPGLGLRLIYFSYDVKMKEKGDIPEGYSVSREKKERFSLILESASTNQTSMYLCASSFSTGGGNQPQHFGDGTRLSIL.

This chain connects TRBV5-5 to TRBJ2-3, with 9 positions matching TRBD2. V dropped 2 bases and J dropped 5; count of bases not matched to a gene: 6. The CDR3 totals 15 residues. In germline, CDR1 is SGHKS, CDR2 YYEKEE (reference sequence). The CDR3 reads CASSFGGGAEDTQYF. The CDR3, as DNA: TGTGCCAGCAGCTTCGGCGGGGGGGCCGAAGATACGCAGTATTTT.

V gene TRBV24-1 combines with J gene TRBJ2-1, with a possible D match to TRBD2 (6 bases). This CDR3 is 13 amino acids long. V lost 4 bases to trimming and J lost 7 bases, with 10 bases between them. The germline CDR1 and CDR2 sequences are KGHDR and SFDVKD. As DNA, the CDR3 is TGTGCCACCAGTGAACTTGGGGGGAATGAGCAGTTCTTC. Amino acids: CATSELGGNEQFF.

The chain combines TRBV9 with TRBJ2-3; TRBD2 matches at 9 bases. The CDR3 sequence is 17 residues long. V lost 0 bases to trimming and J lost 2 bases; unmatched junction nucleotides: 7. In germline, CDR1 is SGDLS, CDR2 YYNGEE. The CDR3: CASSVDVASGNTDTQYF. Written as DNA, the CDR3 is TGTGCCAGCAGCGTAGATGTGGCTAGCGGGAACACAGATACGCAGTATTTT.

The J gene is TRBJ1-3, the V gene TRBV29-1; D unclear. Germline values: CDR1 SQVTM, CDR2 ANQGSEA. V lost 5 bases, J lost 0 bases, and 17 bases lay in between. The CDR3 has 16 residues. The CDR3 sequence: CSVRGSGSPSGNTIYF. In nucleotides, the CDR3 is TGCAGCGTTCGGGGAAGCGGCAGTCCCTCTGGAAACACCATATATTTT. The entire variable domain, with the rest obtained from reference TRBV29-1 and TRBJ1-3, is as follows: SAVISQKPSRDICQRGTSLTIQCQVDSQVTMMFWYRQQPGQSLTLIATANQGSEATYESGFVIDKFPISRPNLTFSTLTVSNMSPEDSSIYLCSVRGSGSPSGNTIYFGEGSWLTVV.

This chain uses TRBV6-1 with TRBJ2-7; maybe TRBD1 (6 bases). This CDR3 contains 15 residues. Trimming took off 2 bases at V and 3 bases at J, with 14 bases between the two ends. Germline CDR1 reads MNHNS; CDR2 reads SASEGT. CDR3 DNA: TGTGCCAGCAGTGAACTGGCAGGGGTGCTCTACGAGCAGTACGTC. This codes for CASSELAGVLYEQYV.

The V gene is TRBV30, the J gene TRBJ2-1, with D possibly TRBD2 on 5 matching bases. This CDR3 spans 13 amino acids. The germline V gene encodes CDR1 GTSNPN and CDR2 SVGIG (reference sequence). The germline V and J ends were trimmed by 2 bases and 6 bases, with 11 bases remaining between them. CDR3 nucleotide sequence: TGTGCCTGGAGTAGCGGCTTGGGCAATGAGCAGTTCTTC. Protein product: CAWSSGLGNEQFF.

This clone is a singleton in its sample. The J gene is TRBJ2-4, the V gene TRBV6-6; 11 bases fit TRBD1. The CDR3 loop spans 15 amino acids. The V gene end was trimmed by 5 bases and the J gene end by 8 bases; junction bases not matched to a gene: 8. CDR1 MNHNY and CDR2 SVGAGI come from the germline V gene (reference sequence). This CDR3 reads CASSPRTGGSYIQYF. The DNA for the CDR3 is TGTGCCAGCAGTCCCCGGACAGGGGGCTCGTACATTCAGTACTTC.

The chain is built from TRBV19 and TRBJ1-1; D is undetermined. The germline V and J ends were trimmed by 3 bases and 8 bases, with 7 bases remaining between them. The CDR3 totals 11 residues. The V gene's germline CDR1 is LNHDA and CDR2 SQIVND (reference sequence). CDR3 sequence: CASSIKTEAFF. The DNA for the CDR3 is TGTGCCAGTAGTATTAAGACAGAAGCTTTCTTT.

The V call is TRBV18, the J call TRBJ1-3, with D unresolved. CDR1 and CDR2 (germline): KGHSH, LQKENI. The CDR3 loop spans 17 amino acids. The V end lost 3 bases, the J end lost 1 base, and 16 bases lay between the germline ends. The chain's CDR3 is CASSPVAPQDSGNTIYF. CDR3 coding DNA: TGTGCCAGCTCACCTGTCGCGCCTCAGGATTCTGGAAACACCATATATTTT.

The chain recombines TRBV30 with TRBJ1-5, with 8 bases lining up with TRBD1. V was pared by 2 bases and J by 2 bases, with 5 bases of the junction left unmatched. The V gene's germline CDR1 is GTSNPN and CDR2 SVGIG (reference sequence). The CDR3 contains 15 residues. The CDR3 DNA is TGTGCCTGGAGTATCCCGGGACAGGGCAATCAGCCCCAGCATTTT. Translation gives CAWSIPGQGNQPQHF.